These 2 T cell receptor beta chains came from one sample sequenced in a study of blood T cell repertoires in COVID-19. Clones were read by immunoSEQ multiplex PCR, and TCRdb kept only the in-frame ones, dropping some. Here the sample spans 250,000 or so clones, 84% being singletons. The sample taken for sequencing was peripheral blood. The source of these receptors is a woman aged 40 to 49 who had recovered from COVID-19.

V gene TRBV18 combines with J gene TRBJ2-5; D call uncertain. The V end lost 2 bases, the J end lost 1 base, and 8 bases lay between the germline ends. The CDR3 length is 14 residues. Germline loops: CDR1 KGHSH, CDR2 LQKENI. CDR3 DNA: TGTGCCAGCTCACCATACACAGTCCAAGAGACCCAGTACTTC. Protein sequence: CASSPYTVQETQYF.

This clone was seen a few times. V gene TRBV2 combines with J gene TRBJ1-6; 7 positions match TRBD1. Looked up from germline, CDR1 is SNHLY and CDR2 is FYNNEI. This CDR3 is 15 amino acids long. The junction had 7 bases not matched to a gene; V was cut back by 7 bases and J by 4 bases. The CDR3 here is CASNRDSFYNSPLHF. CDR3 DNA sequence: TGTGCCAGCAACCGGGACAGCTTTTATAATTCACCCCTCCACTTT.